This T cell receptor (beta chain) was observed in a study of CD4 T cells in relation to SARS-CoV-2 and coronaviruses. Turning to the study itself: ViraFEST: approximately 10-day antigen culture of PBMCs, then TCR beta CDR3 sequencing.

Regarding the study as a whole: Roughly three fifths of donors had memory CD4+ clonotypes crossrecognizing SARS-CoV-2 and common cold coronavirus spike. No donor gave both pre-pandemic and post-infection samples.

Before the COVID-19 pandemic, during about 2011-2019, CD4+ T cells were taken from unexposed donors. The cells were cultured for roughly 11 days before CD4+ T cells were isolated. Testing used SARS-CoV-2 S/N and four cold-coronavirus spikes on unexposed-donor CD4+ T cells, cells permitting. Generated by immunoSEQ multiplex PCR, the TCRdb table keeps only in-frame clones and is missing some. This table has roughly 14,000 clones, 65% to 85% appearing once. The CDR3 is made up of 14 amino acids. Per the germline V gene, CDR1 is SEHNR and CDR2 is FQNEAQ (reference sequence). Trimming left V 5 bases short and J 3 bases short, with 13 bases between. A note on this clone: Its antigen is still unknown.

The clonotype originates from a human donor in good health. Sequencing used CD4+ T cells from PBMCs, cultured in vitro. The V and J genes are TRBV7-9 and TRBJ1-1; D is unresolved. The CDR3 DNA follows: TGTGCCAGCAGCCTCGGCAGTCTACACACTGAAGCTTTCTTT. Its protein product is CASSLGSLHTEAFF.